Presented here are 24 T cell receptor beta chains from one specimen sequenced in a study of human T cells and chemical hapten exposure. The sample's time point: patch test 1, 2 weeks after DPC sensitization. Treatment defined: therapeutic diphenylcyclopropenone sensitization with weekly scalp DPC. MiXCR, run by TCRdb on the RACE reads, gives a single entry per CDR3 protein. The data show around 380,000 distinct CDR3 sequences, nearly 5% seen once. The source material was whole blood, sampled in connection with sensitization to the hapten diphenylcyclopropenone (DPC). Source of these receptors: a woman in her 50s with alopecia areata. Some clones in this sample may be carry-over from other donors' samples.

The chain employs TRBV18 and TRBJ2-3; D unresolved. Germline CDR1 is KGHSH and CDR2 is LQKENI. The germline V and J ends were trimmed by 4 bases and 2 bases, with 7 bases remaining between them. The CDR3 contains 13 residues. The CDR3 here is CASSREITDTQYF. CDR3 sequence (DNA): TGTGCCAGCTCACGAGAAATCACAGATACGCAGTATTTT.

This clonotype was recorded a few times. The CDR3 here is CASSQEGYFETQYF. The DNA for the CDR3 is TGTGCCAGCAGCCAAGAGGGATATTTCGAGACCCAGTACTTC. This sequence joins TRBV3-1 and TRBJ2-5; D remains unclear. Germline CDR1 LGHDT, CDR2 YNNKEL (reference sequence). V was cut by 0 bases and J by 5 bases, with 10 bases left in between. The CDR3 is 14 amino acids.

This clonotype was picked up many times. The chain recombines TRBV20-1 with TRBJ2-3; D is unresolved. V shed 6 bases and J shed 1 base, with 11 bases lying between them. The germline V gene has CDR1 DFQATT and CDR2 SNEGSKA (reference sequence). The CDR3 totals 13 residues. CDR3 bases: TGCAGTGCCCAGAGGATAGGCACAGATACGCAGTATTTT. It translates to CSAQRIGTDTQYF.

Ten or more counts support this clonotype. The CDR3: CSVDWGQETQYF. The CDR3 DNA reads TGCAGCGTTGATTGGGGCCAAGAGACCCAGTACTTC. The V call is TRBV29-1, the J call TRBJ2-5; no definite D call. The CDR3 is 12 residues long. Germline V gives CDR1 SQVTM, CDR2 ANQGSEA. The ends were cut back, 3 bases at V and 1 base at J, with 6 bases in the middle.

The CDR3 region has the DNA TGCGCCAGCAGCCGAGCTGGTAGCGGGACTGACTCTGGAAACACCATATATTTT. Encoded protein: CASSRAGSGTDSGNTIYF. The V gene is TRBV4-1, the J gene TRBJ1-3; a possible D gene is TRBD1 (5 bases). The V end was cut by 4 bases, the J end by 0 bases, with 19 bases between. The CDR3 is 18 amino acids. Germline V gives CDR1 MGHRA, CDR2 YSYEKL.

This sequence joins TRBV3-1 and TRBJ1-3, with D maybe TRBD1 (5 bases). CDR3 length: 15 amino acids. Germline-derived CDR1 and CDR2 are LGHDT and YNNKEL (reference sequence). Trimming pared 3 bases from V and 4 bases from J, leaving 13 bases between. CDR3 region: CASSQNRGFGNTIYF. The CDR3 bases are TGTGCCAGCAGCCAGAATCGGGGCTTCGGAAACACCATATATTTT.

The sample holds many counts of this clonotype. The chain combines TRBV14 with TRBJ1-3; D gene ambiguous. There are 13 residues in the CDR3. Trimming took 1 base from V and 2 from J, leaving 3 bases between them. CDR1 is SGHDN and CDR2 is FVKESK in the germline V gene. CDR3 nucleotide sequence: TGTGCCAGCAGCCAAGGGCCTGGAAACACCATATATTTT. Its translation is CASSQGPGNTIYF.

This clonotype was counted ten times or more. This chain uses TRBV14 with TRBJ2-7; TRBD2 is a possible D gene (6 bases). Germline V CDR1 and CDR2: SGHDN, FVKESK. The ends were cut back, 1 base at V and 3 bases at J, with 13 bases in the middle. The CDR3 spans 15 residues. The CDR3 region has the DNA TGTGCCAGCAGCCAAGTTAGCGGTGCTGACTACGAGCAGTACTTC. Translated, it gives CASSQVSGADYEQYF.

This clonotype occurred a few times. The chain combines TRBV5-5 with TRBJ1-5; D possibly corresponds to TRBD1 (5 bases). Germline values: CDR1 SGHKS, CDR2 YYEKEE (reference sequence). Trimming took off 3 bases at V and 6 bases at J, with 10 bases between the two ends. CDR3 length: 13 amino acids. The CDR3 sequence is CASSSRAAQPQHF. CDR3 nucleotide sequence: TGTGCCAGCAGCTCCAGGGCGGCTCAGCCCCAGCATTTT. The entire variable domain, with the rest obtained from reference TRBV5-5 and TRBJ1-5, is as follows: DAGVTQSPTHLIKTRGQQVTLRCSPISGHKSVSWYQQVLGQGPQFIFQYYEKEERGRGNFPDRFSARQFPNYSSELNVNALLLGDSALYLCASSSRAAQPQHFGDGTRLSIL.

CDR3 sequence (DNA): TGCAGTGCTACCACTAGCGGGAGGGCCCATCCTCATGAGCAGTTCTTC. Its translation: CSATTSGRAHPHEQFF. This chain connects TRBV20-1 to TRBJ2-1; TRBD2 matches 13 bases. Germline trimming cut 4 bases from V and 8 bases from J; bases unmatched to any gene: 11. CDR1 is DFQATT, CDR2 SNEGSKA, per germline (reference sequence). The CDR3 is 16 residues long.

This clonotype was counted a few times. This chain connects TRBV11-2 to TRBJ2-1; D unresolved. Trimming removed 0 bases at V and 6 bases at J, with 9 bases between. CDR3 size: 14 residues. The germline gives CDR1 SGHAT, CDR2 FQNNGV. The CDR3 protein is CASSLDPVRNEQFF. The CDR3 DNA sequence: TGTGCCAGCAGCTTAGATCCAGTCCGCAATGAGCAGTTCTTC.

In its sample, this clonotype was seen many times. This sequence joins TRBV7-9 and TRBJ2-3, with 14 bases aligning to TRBD2. This CDR3 has 18 amino acids. The germline gives CDR1 SEHNR, CDR2 FQNEAQ (reference sequence). V trimming: 3 bases; J trimming: 4 bases; junction bases outside the gene matches: 9. CDR3 coding DNA: TGTGCCAGCAGCTTCCGAACCGGGACTAGCGGGAGTGCAGATACGCAGTATTTT. Protein: CASSFRTGTSGSADTQYF.

This clonotype was seen only a few times. The chain couples TRBV12-3 or TRBV12-4 to TRBJ2-1; TRBD2 matches at 8 bases. Unmatched junction bases numbered 8, after V lost 8 bases and J lost 8 bases. This CDR3 has 13 amino acids. CDR3: CASCPAGAHEQFF. CDR3 bases: TGTGCCAGCTGTCCAGCGGGGGCCCATGAGCAGTTCTTC.

This clonotype was recorded at least ten times. The rearrangement uses TRBV7-2 and TRBJ2-3, with 16 bases lining up with TRBD2. The J segment lost 5 bases and the V segment lost 3 bases, leaving 2 bases of the junction unmatched. This CDR3 region has 16 residues. From germline, CDR1 is SGHTA and CDR2 FQGNSA. The CDR3 loop is CASSLGLAGGEDTQYF. The DNA of the CDR3 is TGTGCCAGCAGCTTGGGACTAGCGGGAGGGGAAGATACGCAGTATTTT.

The sample holds a few counts of this clonotype. The chain recombines TRBV20-1 with TRBJ2-3, with TRBD2 matching 9 bases. CDR3 length: 15 amino acids. Germline assignment: CDR1 DFQATT and CDR2 SNEGSKA (reference sequence). Trimming cost V 3 bases and J 2 bases; bases outside gene matches: 6. The CDR3 coding sequence is TGCAGTGCTAGCCAGACTAGCGGACTCACAGATACGCAGTATTTT. As protein: CSASQTSGLTDTQYF.

This clonotype was detected ten times or more. This chain links TRBV12-3 or TRBV12-4 with TRBJ1-5, with D maybe TRBD1 (6 bases). V shed 4 bases and J shed 0 bases, with 13 bases lying between them. CDR3 size: 16 residues. CDR3 residues: CASSSGGPYSNQPQHF. The CDR3 coding sequence is TGTGCCAGCAGTTCCGGGGGGCCTTATAGCAATCAGCCCCAGCATTTT.

This clonotype was picked up a small number of times. The chain is built from TRBV6-1 and TRBJ1-1, with 10 bases fitting TRBD1. The germline gives CDR1 MNHNS, CDR2 SASEGT. The CDR3 spans 14 residues. V shed 4 bases and J 5 bases; nucleotides not matched to a gene: 4. The CDR3 region has the DNA TGTGCCAGCAGTGGGGACAGGGGAGGAACTGAAGCTTTCTTT. Residues: CASSGDRGGTEAFF.

This clonotype was seen only a few times. The V call is TRBV28, the J call TRBJ1-1; TRBD1 is a possible D gene (6 bases). Germline CDR1 reads MDHEN; CDR2 reads SYDVKM. Trimming took off 3 bases at V and 4 bases at J, with 15 bases between the two ends. This CDR3 contains 15 residues. In DNA form, the CDR3 reads TGTGCCAGCAGTTTCAGGGCCAGGGGTGTCACTGAAGCTTTCTTT. As protein: CASSFRARGVTEAFF.

As regards this clonotype: One end of the junction varies from germline; a read error may be responsible. The J gene is TRBJ2-2, the V gene TRBV10-3; D perhaps matches TRBD2 (6 bases). CDR1 ENHRY and CDR2 SYGVKD come from the germline V gene. The CDR3 length is 15 residues. DNA of the CDR3: TGTGCCATCAGGGCGGGGCAGAACAGCACCGGGAAGCTGTTTTTT. Protein: CAIRAGQNSTGKLFF.

This clonotype showed up just a few times. The CDR3 DNA reads as TGTGCCAGCAGCCCCACCTGGACTAGCGCCCAGACCCAGTACTTC. It codes for CASSPTWTSAQTQYF. The chain links TRBV7-2 to TRBJ2-5; 9 bases align to TRBD2. Looked up from germline, CDR1 is SGHTA and CDR2 is FQGNSA. The CDR3 extends over 15 amino acids. J gave up 6 bases and V 5 bases, and 10 bases lay outside the gene matches.

There are many counts of this clonotype. This chain connects TRBV4-3 to TRBJ2-3; D perhaps matches TRBD1 (5 bases). Germline-derived CDR1 and CDR2 are LGHNA and YSLEER. The CDR3 has 14 amino acids. The germline V and J ends were trimmed by 1 base and 4 bases, with 9 bases remaining between them. Here the CDR3 reads CASSQGTGSDTQYF. CDR3 coding DNA: TGCGCCAGCAGCCAAGGAACAGGATCAGATACGCAGTATTTT.

This clonotype was seen ten or more times. The CDR3 DNA reads as TGTGCCAGCAGCCCTACCGGACAGGGGCAAGAGACCCAGTACTTC. This sequence encodes CASSPTGQGQETQYF. V is TRBV5-6 and J is TRBJ2-5, with 9 bases aligning to TRBD1. Germline V CDR1 and CDR2: SGHDT, YYEEEE. CDR3 length: 15 amino acids. The junction had 6 bases not matched to a gene; V was cut back by 4 bases and J by 2 bases. Full variable domain (remainder filled in from reference TRBV5-6 and TRBJ2-5): DAGVTQSPTHLIKTRGQQVTLRCSPKSGHDTVSWYQQALGQGPQFIFQYYEEEERQRGNFPDRFSGHQFPNYSSELNVNALLLGDSALYLCASSPTGQGQETQYFGPGTRLLVL.

This clonotype was seen at least ten times. This chain joins TRBV7-9 and TRBJ2-7; the D is unclear. Trimming took 1 base from V and 6 from J, leaving 7 bases between them. The CDR3 consists of 12 residues. Germline values: CDR1 SEHNR, CDR2 FQNEAQ (reference sequence). The CDR3 region is CASSLGYFEQYF. The CDR3 DNA is TGTGCCAGCAGCTTAGGTTACTTCGAGCAGTACTTC.

This sequence joins TRBV7-2 and TRBJ2-3, with TRBD2 identical over 8 bases. The CDR3 length is 15 residues. Germline V gene data show CDR1 as SGHTA and CDR2 as FQGNSA. Trimming cost V 7 bases and J 6 bases; bases outside gene matches: 12. In DNA form, the CDR3 reads TGTGCCAGCAAAGGAAGCGGGGGTTGGCGGGATACGCAGTATTTT. This codes for CASKGSGGWRDTQYF.